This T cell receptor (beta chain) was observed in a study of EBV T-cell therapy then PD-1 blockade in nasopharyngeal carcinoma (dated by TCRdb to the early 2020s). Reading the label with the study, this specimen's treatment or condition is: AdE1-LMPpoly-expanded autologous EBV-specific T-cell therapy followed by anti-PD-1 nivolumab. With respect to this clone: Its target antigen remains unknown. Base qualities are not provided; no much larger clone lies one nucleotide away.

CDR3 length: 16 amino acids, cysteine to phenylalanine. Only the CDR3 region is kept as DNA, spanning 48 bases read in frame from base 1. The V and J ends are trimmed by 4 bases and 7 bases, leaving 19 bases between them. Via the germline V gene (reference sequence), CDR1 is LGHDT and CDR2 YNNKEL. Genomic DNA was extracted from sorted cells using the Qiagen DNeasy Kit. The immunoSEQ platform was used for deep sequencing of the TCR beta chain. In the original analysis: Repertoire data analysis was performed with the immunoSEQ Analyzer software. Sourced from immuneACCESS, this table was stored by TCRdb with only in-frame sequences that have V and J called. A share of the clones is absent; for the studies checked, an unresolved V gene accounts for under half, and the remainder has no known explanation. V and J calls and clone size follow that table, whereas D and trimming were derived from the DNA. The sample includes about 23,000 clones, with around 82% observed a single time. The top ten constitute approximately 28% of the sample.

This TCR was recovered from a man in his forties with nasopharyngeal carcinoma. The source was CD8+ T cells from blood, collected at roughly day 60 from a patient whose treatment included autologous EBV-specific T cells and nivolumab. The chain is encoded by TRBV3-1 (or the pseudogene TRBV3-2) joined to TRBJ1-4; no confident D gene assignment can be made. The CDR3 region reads CASSPPGGWGGEKLFF. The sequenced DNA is TGTGCCAGCAGCCCTCCCGGAGGGTGGGGAGGTGAAAAACTGTTTTTT.